These 32 T cell receptor beta chains originate from one sample sequenced in a study of cytomegalovirus exposure and HLA in healthy donors. PCR amplification relied on 60 Vbeta primers (plus 13 Jbeta primers). Profiling relied on immunoSEQ multiplex PCR, and the TCRdb table lists in-frame clones only, not all of them. The sample has 100,000 to 150,000 clones, around 77% seen once. The material sequenced was PBMCs. Receptor source: a man aged 45-60 years in good health and CMV-seropositive.

The rearrangement links TRBV5-6 to TRBJ2-7, with 7 bases identical to TRBD1. The J segment lost 6 bases and the V segment lost 4 bases, leaving 7 bases of the junction unmatched. This CDR3 region has 13 residues. The germline gives CDR1 SGHDT, CDR2 YYEEEE. CDR3 amino acids: CASSLGTEPEQYF. In DNA, the CDR3 is TGTGCCAGCAGCCTCGGGACAGAACCCGAGCAGTACTTC.

The chain uses TRBV19 and TRBJ2-2; D not resolved. CDR1 and CDR2 (germline): LNHDA, SQIVND (reference sequence). Between the trimmed V and J ends, which lost 2 bases and 0 bases, there was a span of 10 bases. The CDR3 extends over 16 amino acids. The CDR3 spells CASSISPVTNTGELFF. Here the CDR3 DNA reads TGTGCCAGTAGTATAAGTCCAGTCACGAACACCGGGGAGCTGTTTTTT.

In regard to this clone: One end of the junction fails to match germline, which may point to a read error. The rearrangement uses TRBV7-9 and TRBJ1-5; the match to TRBD1 covers 7 bases. Germline CDR1 and CDR2: SEHNR and FQNEAQ (reference sequence). CDR3 length equals 15 residues. CDR3 in amino acids: CASDLNNRGYQPQNF. The CDR3 bases are TGTGCCAGCGACTTAAACAACAGGGGTTATCAGCCCCAGAATTTT.

The chain links TRBV30 to TRBJ2-7; 11 positions agree with TRBD1. CDR3 length equals 13 residues. Unmatched junction bases numbered 7, after V lost 8 bases and J lost 4 bases. CDR1 and CDR2 (germline): GTSNPN, SVGIG (reference sequence). In DNA form, the CDR3 reads TGTGCCGGGGGACAGGGGGTCACGTACGAGCAGTACTTC. It translates to CAGGQGVTYEQYF.

V is TRBV7-2 and J is TRBJ1-2; 7 bases fit TRBD1. Germline CDR1 reads SGHTA; CDR2 reads FQGNSA. V lost 1 base to trimming and J lost 4 bases; unmatched junction nucleotides: 6. The CDR3 has 15 residues. The CDR3 DNA reads as TGTGCCAGCAGCTTAGGTGGACAGGCGGTCTATGGCTACACCTTC. This gives the protein CASSLGGQAVYGYTF.

The chain recombines TRBV6-5 with TRBJ1-3, with a weak D call TRBD1 (5 bases). Germline CDR1 is MNHEY and CDR2 is SVGAGI. The CDR3 extends over 16 amino acids. Trimming cost V 0 bases and J 1 base, with 10 bases left between them. The CDR3 coding sequence is TGTGCCAGCAGTTACTCGAGGGGAGGTTCTGGAAACACCATATATTTT. It codes for CASSYSRGGSGNTIYF.

The CDR3 is CASRPTGTGANVLTF. In DNA form, the CDR3 reads TGTGCCAGCAGGCCTACAGGGACAGGGGCCAACGTCCTGACTTTC. The rearrangement links TRBV5-8 to TRBJ2-6, with a tentative D call TRBD1 (6 bases). V was clipped by 5 bases and J by 4 bases, with 13 bases between them. Germline assignment: CDR1 SGHTS and CDR2 YDEGEE. The CDR3 contains 15 residues. Filled out from reference TRBV5-8 and TRBJ2-6, the complete variable domain reads EAGVTQSPTHLIKTRGQQATLRCSPISGHTSVYWYQQALGLGLQFLLWYDEGEERNRGNFPPRFSGRQFPNYSSELNVNALELEDSALYLCASRPTGTGANVLTFGAGSRLTVL.

The chain has TRBV15 and TRBJ2-1, with a possible D match to TRBD2 (5 bases). This CDR3 region has 14 residues. V dropped 1 base and J dropped 7 bases, with 11 bases sitting between them. Germline CDR1 reads LNHNV; CDR2 reads YYDKDF (reference sequence). CDR3 loop: CATSRGMRENEQFF. In DNA form, the CDR3 reads TGTGCCACCAGCAGAGGAATGAGGGAGAATGAGCAGTTCTTC.

The V gene is TRBV11-2, the J gene TRBJ2-5; D might be TRBD2 (5 bases). The CDR3 loop spans 13 amino acids. V dropped 6 bases and J dropped 4 bases, with 12 bases sitting between them. CDR1 SGHAT and CDR2 FQNNGV come from the germline V gene. The CDR3 here is CASRKVGVETQYF. The CDR3 bases are TGTGCCAGCAGGAAGGTCGGGGTAGAGACCCAGTACTTC.

V gene TRBV30 combines with J gene TRBJ2-1; 9 bases match TRBD2. The length of the CDR3 is 14 residues. V shed 2 bases, J shed 9 bases, and the junction held 8 bases outside the gene matches. Germline CDR1 and CDR2: GTSNPN and SVGIG (reference sequence). The CDR3 DNA is TGTGCCTGGAGTAGGACTAGCGCTAGGGGTGAGCAGTTCTTC. It yields the protein CAWSRTSARGEQFF.

The chain joins TRBV7-9 to TRBJ2-7; no clear D. Germline V CDR1 and CDR2: SEHNR, FQNEAQ (reference sequence). The germline V and J ends were trimmed by 5 bases and 2 bases, with 4 bases remaining between them. This CDR3 has 11 residues. This CDR3 reads CASSHAYEQYF. The CDR3 nucleotides read TGTGCCAGCAGCCATGCCTACGAGCAGTACTTC. The variable domain in full, with the rest retrieved from reference TRBV7-9 and TRBJ2-7, is DTGVSQNPRHKITKRGQNVTFRCDPISEHNRLYWYRQTLGQGPEFLTYFQNEAQLEKSRLLSDRFSAERPKGSFSTLEIQRTEQGDSAMYLCASSHAYEQYFGPGTRLTVT.

The rearrangement uses TRBV5-1 and TRBJ1-2; no clear D gene. Germline lookup yields CDR1 SGHRS and CDR2 YFSETQ. Trimming took off 6 bases at V and 4 bases at J, with 19 bases between the two ends. This CDR3 comprises 15 residues. The CDR3 DNA reads as TGCGCCAGCAACACACTTGGCGGCAGCCCCTATGGCTACACCTTC. Encoded protein: CASNTLGGSPYGYTF. Variable domain in full (rest from reference TRBV5-1 and TRBJ1-2): KAGVTQTPRYLIKTRGQQVTLSCSPISGHRSVSWYQQTPGQGLQFLFEYFSETQRNKGNFPGRFSGRQFSNSRSEMNVSTLELGDSALYLCASNTLGGSPYGYTFGSGTRLTVV.

The rearrangement joins TRBV6-1 to TRBJ1-6; 8 bases agree with TRBD1. CDR1 and CDR2 from the germline V gene are MNHNS and SASEGT. This CDR3 contains 15 residues. V trimming: 3 bases; J trimming: 10 bases; junction bases outside the gene matches: 8. In DNA, the CDR3 is TGTGCCAGCAGTGAGGGGCAGGGGGCAAGGTCACCCCTCCACTTT. Encoded protein: CASSEGQGARSPLHF.

V and J are TRBV7-2 and TRBJ1-1; the D gene is possibly TRBD1 (6 bases). Germline V lookup: CDR1 SGHTA, CDR2 FQGNSA. The CDR3 spans 16 residues. The V gene lost 5 bases and the J gene lost 5 bases, with 21 bases spanning the gap. The CDR3 protein is CASSRNLLRGGTEAFF. CDR3 sequence (DNA): TGTGCCAGCAGCCGCAACCTTTTAAGAGGGGGAACTGAAGCTTTCTTT.

This clone occurred a few times. V is TRBV15 and J is TRBJ2-1; no reliable D call. The CDR3 length is 16 residues. Between the trimmed V and J ends, which lost 3 bases and 0 bases, there was a span of 12 bases. The germline gives CDR1 LNHNV, CDR2 YYDKDF (reference sequence). The chain's CDR3 is CATSSPAPSSYNEQFF. CDR3 DNA sequence: TGTGCCACCAGCAGTCCCGCCCCTAGCTCCTACAATGAGCAGTTCTTC.

This chain uses TRBV30 with TRBJ2-7; D not resolved. With 2 bases removed from V and 4 bases from J, the gap between germline ends came to 6 bases. The CDR3 contains 11 residues. Germline V gives CDR1 GTSNPN, CDR2 SVGIG (reference sequence). This chain's CDR3 is CAWSNKYEQYF. For the CDR3, the DNA is TGTGCCTGGAGTAATAAATACGAGCAGTACTTC.

This chain uses TRBV5-4 with TRBJ1-1; D is uncertain. The CDR3 is 15 residues long. Trimming left V 3 bases short and J 1 base short, with 13 bases between. CDR1 SGHNT and CDR2 YYREEE come from the germline V gene (reference sequence). CDR3 amino acids: CASSSTISGNTEAFF. As DNA, the CDR3 is TGTGCCAGCAGCTCGACGATATCAGGGAACACTGAAGCTTTCTTT.

The rearrangement joins TRBV27 to TRBJ2-1; the D gene is possibly TRBD1 (5 bases). Germline V lookup: CDR1 MNHEY, CDR2 SMNVEV (reference sequence). The V end was cut by 4 bases, the J end by 9 bases, with 19 bases between. The length of the CDR3 is 15 residues. In DNA form, the CDR3 reads TGTGCCAGCAGTTCTCTCACAGGAGCCCCCGCTGAGCAGTTCTTC. Residues: CASSSLTGAPAEQFF.

This sequence joins TRBV4-1 and TRBJ1-3; D gene ambiguous. V gave up 0 bases and J gave up 0 bases, with 6 bases separating them. The CDR3 sequence is 15 residues long. CDR1 MGHRA and CDR2 YSYEKL come from the germline V gene. The CDR3 region is CASSQDPGSGNTIYF. The CDR3 nucleotides are TGCGCCAGCAGCCAAGACCCCGGCTCTGGAAACACCATATATTTT.

The gene calls are TRBV5-4 and TRBJ2-5, with D possibly matching TRBD2 (7 bases). From germline, CDR1 is SGHNT and CDR2 YYREEE (reference sequence). CDR3 length equals 14 residues. Trimming removed 2 bases at V and 1 base at J, with 9 bases between. The CDR3 region has the DNA TGTGCCAGCAGCTTTGGGGGGGCCCAAGAGACCCAGTACTTC. Encoded protein: CASSFGGAQETQYF.

V gene TRBV10-3 combines with J gene TRBJ2-1, with 7 bases identical to TRBD1. The junction had 19 bases not matched to a gene; V was cut back by 1 base and J by 7 bases. CDR3 length: 19 residues. The germline gives CDR1 ENHRY, CDR2 SYGVKD. This CDR3 is CAISEYTGTVVLSGNEQFF. CDR3 in DNA: TGTGCCATCAGTGAGTATACCGGGACAGTCGTCCTCTCTGGAAATGAGCAGTTCTTC.

The table lists this clone with a few counts. The V and J genes are TRBV5-1 and TRBJ1-4; TRBD1 is a possible D gene (5 bases). The CDR3 runs to 14 residues. The germline V and J ends were trimmed by 0 bases and 6 bases, with 9 bases remaining between them. Germline values: CDR1 SGHRS, CDR2 YFSETQ. The CDR3 here is CASSLGAGHEKLFF. CDR3 bases: TGCGCCAGCAGCTTGGGTGCAGGGCATGAAAAACTGTTTTTT.

This clone was detected a few times. The chain uses TRBV5-4 and TRBJ2-1; 7 bases fit TRBD2. The CDR3 is 15 residues long. J lost 5 bases, V lost 3 bases, and 8 bases had no gene match. Germline CDR1 and CDR2: SGHNT and YYREEE (reference sequence). CDR3 in amino acids: CASSSGLDLNNEQFF. The CDR3 nucleotides are TGTGCCAGCAGCTCAGGACTAGACCTAAACAATGAGCAGTTCTTC.

This clone was recorded only once. The V and J genes are TRBV5-5 and TRBJ2-4; 7 bases match TRBD1. Germline V gene data show CDR1 as SGHKS and CDR2 as YYEKEE (reference sequence). The CDR3 extends over 15 amino acids. The V segment lost 4 bases and the J segment 6 bases; nucleotides outside the gene matches: 10. This chain's CDR3 is CASSATTGLPNIQYF. In DNA, the CDR3 is TGTGCCAGCAGCGCAACGACAGGGCTTCCAAACATTCAGTACTTC.

The rearrangement uses TRBV5-6 and TRBJ1-1; 7 nucleotides line up with TRBD1. V lost 1 base and J lost 6; bases outside the gene matches: 15. The germline CDR1 and CDR2 sequences are SGHDT and YYEEEE. This CDR3 is built from 17 residues. CDR3 protein: CASSLFVSSDRAAEAFF. In DNA, the CDR3 is TGTGCCAGCAGCTTGTTCGTATCTTCCGACAGGGCAGCTGAAGCTTTCTTT.

The V and J genes are TRBV6-1 and TRBJ2-7; weak D call: TRBD2 (5 bases). The CDR3 covers 15 residues. Trimming removed 7 bases from V and 6 bases from J, with 22 bases in between. The germline CDR1 and CDR2 sequences are MNHNS and SASEGT. CDR3 residues: CASTLPRGRVGEQYF. The DNA of the CDR3 is TGTGCCAGCACCCTCCCTAGAGGGCGGGTGGGCGAGCAGTACTTC.

The chain employs TRBV9 and TRBJ1-3; 7 nucleotides agree with TRBD1. V lost 0 bases and J lost 4; bases outside the gene matches: 1. Germline V CDR1 and CDR2: SGDLS, YYNGEE. The CDR3 sequence is 14 residues long. The DNA of the CDR3 is TGTGCCAGCAGCGTAGAGACAGGGGGAAACACCATATATTTT. Encoded protein: CASSVETGGNTIYF.

This rearrangement joins TRBV14 to TRBJ2-7; a weak D match, TRBD1 (5 bases). Germline CDR1 SGHDN, CDR2 FVKESK. The CDR3 runs 13 residues. The V end was cut by 4 bases, the J end by 3 bases, with 10 bases between. The DNA of the CDR3 is TGTGCCAGCAGCCCGGTGGGGCTCTACGAGCAGTACTTC. This codes for CASSPVGLYEQYF.

This chain connects TRBV5-5 to TRBJ2-5; D ambiguous. The CDR3 length is 13 residues. V was shortened by 0 bases and J by 5 bases, with 8 bases between the two germline ends. Germline CDR1 reads SGHKS; CDR2 reads YYEKEE (reference sequence). CDR3 amino acids: CASSLGQAETQYF. Written as DNA, the CDR3 is TGTGCCAGCAGCTTGGGGCAGGCGGAGACCCAGTACTTC.

The chain combines TRBV6-9 with TRBJ1-4, with D possibly matching TRBD1 (6 bases). This CDR3 has 16 amino acids. V was shortened by 6 bases and J by 5 bases, with 19 bases between the two germline ends. Germline-derived CDR1 and CDR2 are MNHGY and SVAAGI. The CDR3 sequence: CASRLWRQEENEKLFF. CDR3 nucleotide sequence: TGTGCCAGCAGGTTATGGAGACAGGAGGAGAATGAAAAACTGTTTTTT.

The rearrangement uses TRBV5-4 and TRBJ2-7; the match to TRBD1 covers 8 bases. V gave up 0 bases and J gave up 6 bases; unmatched junction bases: 11. CDR1 and CDR2 (germline): SGHNT, YYREEE (reference sequence). The CDR3 runs to 16 residues. As DNA, the CDR3 is TGTGCCAGCAGCTTGGAGGGGGCCAGGGGGCCTTCCGAGCAGTACTTC. Protein sequence: CASSLEGARGPSEQYF.

The chain couples TRBV30 to TRBJ1-1; TRBD1 aligns across 11 bases. The CDR3 has 16 residues. V trimming: 4 bases; J trimming: 0 bases; junction bases outside the gene matches: 7. Germline loops: CDR1 GTSNPN, CDR2 SVGIG (reference sequence). CDR3 amino acids: CAWTPWTGGVNTEAFF. For the CDR3, the DNA is TGTGCCTGGACACCCTGGACAGGGGGCGTGAACACTGAAGCTTTCTTT.